One sample yielded the 28 T cell receptor beta chains listed below, sequenced in a study of T-cell reconstitution after alpha-beta-depleted transplantation in children. Unique molecular identifiers featured in how the TCRbeta library was prepared. TCRdb called the PCR reads again in MiXCR, with one record for every CDR3 protein. The sample lists about 690,000 distinct CDR3 sequences; around 17% were seen once. The sample here was PBMCs from the stem cell graft donor, taken from the stem cell graft. These TCRs come from a human donor who donated a stem cell graft to a child with acute myeloid leukemia.

The chain links TRBV5-6 to TRBJ2-3; unclear D gene. Trimming removed 0 bases from V and 0 bases from J, with 11 bases in between. Germline V gene data show CDR1 as SGHDT and CDR2 as YYEEEE. The CDR3 has 16 residues. CDR3 sequence reads: CASSLAVSPSTDTQYF. CDR3 sequence (DNA): TGTGCCAGCAGCTTGGCCGTCTCTCCTAGCACAGATACGCAGTATTTT.

This clonotype showed up just a few times. This chain links TRBV5-1 with TRBJ2-6, with 11 bases fitting TRBD1. Germline values: CDR1 SGHRS, CDR2 YFSETQ. V lost 1 base and J lost 4; bases outside the gene matches: 7. The CDR3 length is 18 residues. Here the CDR3 DNA reads TGCGCCAGCAGCTTGACCGGGACAGGGGGTGCCGGGGCCAACGTCCTGACTTTC. It translates to CASSLTGTGGAGANVLTF.

CDR3 sequence: CASSQTGRETQYF. DNA for the CDR3: TGCGCCAGCAGTCAGACAGGTCGGGAGACCCAGTACTTC. The chain is built from TRBV10-2 and TRBJ2-5; perhaps TRBD1 as D (6 bases). Trimming left V 5 bases short and J 5 bases short, with 12 bases between. Germline CDR1 WSHSY, CDR2 SAAADI. This CDR3 spans 13 amino acids.

This clonotype was recorded at least ten times. The chain joins TRBV20-1 to TRBJ2-5; D might be TRBD1 or TRBD2, each matching 5 bases. CDR1 is DFQATT and CDR2 is SNEGSKA in the germline V gene (reference sequence). The CDR3 consists of 14 residues. V was trimmed by 6 bases and J by 4 bases, leaving 18 bases between them. The CDR3 reads CSAGVGTIRETQYF. The CDR3 DNA reads as TGCAGTGCGGGCGTGGGGACGATCAGAGAGACCCAGTACTTC.

This clonotype showed up just a few times. V is TRBV10-1 and J is TRBJ2-4, with 8 bases matching TRBD1. V shed 3 bases, J shed 4 bases, and the junction held 5 bases outside the gene matches. The CDR3 extends over 15 amino acids. Germline assignment: CDR1 WNHNN and CDR2 SYGVQD (reference sequence). The CDR3 is CASSDVTGVKNIQYF. The CDR3 bases are TGCGCCAGCAGTGATGTGACAGGGGTGAAAAACATTCAGTACTTC.

The chain joins TRBV28 to TRBJ1-5; TRBD1 is a possible D gene (5 bases). Germline CDR1 is MDHEN and CDR2 is SYDVKM. The CDR3 has 15 residues. Between the trimmed V and J ends, which lost 4 bases and 3 bases, there was a span of 13 bases. The CDR3 DNA sequence: TGTGCCAGCAGTTCTGGGACGGATAACAATCAGCCCCAGCATTTT. Translated, it gives CASSSGTDNNQPQHF.

V and J are TRBV5-1 and TRBJ2-4; TRBD1 matches at 8 bases. The V segment lost 0 bases and the J segment 0 bases; nucleotides outside the gene matches: 8. This CDR3 has 18 amino acids. The germline CDR1 and CDR2 sequences are SGHRS and YFSETQ. Here the CDR3 reads CASSLVAGGAEAKNIQYF. CDR3 nucleotide sequence: TGCGCCAGCAGCTTGGTGGCAGGGGGCGCGGAAGCCAAAAACATTCAGTACTTC.

The chain links TRBV7-9 to TRBJ1-1; D is possibly TRBD1 (5 bases). CDR1 is SEHNR, CDR2 FQNEAQ, per germline (reference sequence). V dropped 5 bases and J dropped 4 bases, with 14 bases sitting between them. This CDR3 has 14 residues. The CDR3 region is CASSPRDGRTEAFF. CDR3 coding DNA: TGTGCCAGCAGCCCCCGGGACGGACGCACTGAAGCTTTCTTT.

In this sample, this clonotype turned up once. The CDR3 DNA reads TGTGCCAGCAGTCTTCGACAGGGGGCTTGGACCGGGGAGCTGTTTTTT. Encoded protein: CASSLRQGAWTGELFF. The chain uses TRBV27 and TRBJ2-2, with 10 nucleotides matching TRBD1. The CDR3 covers 16 residues. Germline V CDR1 and CDR2: MNHEY, SMNVEV (reference sequence). Germline trimming cut 5 bases from V and 5 bases from J; bases unmatched to any gene: 8.

This clonotype was counted between two and nine times. This chain connects TRBV12-3 or TRBV12-4 to TRBJ2-3; perhaps TRBD2 as D (6 bases). The V end was cut by 7 bases, the J end by 0 bases, with 17 bases between. The CDR3 consists of 16 residues. DNA of the CDR3: TGTGCCAGCACCAACGGGGGAGCCCCAAGCACAGATACGCAGTATTTT. It specifies CASTNGGAPSTDTQYF.

In its sample, this clonotype was seen many times. V and J are TRBV20-1 and TRBJ2-1; 8 positions agree with TRBD2. V shed 3 bases and J 0 bases; nucleotides not matched to a gene: 4. CDR1 and CDR2 from the germline V gene are DFQATT and SNEGSKA (reference sequence). This CDR3 is 15 amino acids long. CDR3 DNA: TGCAGTGCTAGGACTAGCGCGAGCTCCTACAATGAGCAGTTCTTC. It yields the protein CSARTSASSYNEQFF.

The table lists this clonotype with many counts. The rearrangement uses TRBV20-1 and TRBJ1-6; D is perhaps TRBD1 (5 bases). V shed 1 base and J shed 6 bases, with 13 bases lying between them. The CDR3 is 15 amino acids. Germline V CDR1 and CDR2: DFQATT, SNEGSKA (reference sequence). The CDR3 here is CSARADRSPNSPLHF. CDR3 coding DNA: TGCAGTGCTAGAGCTGACAGATCCCCTAATTCACCCCTCCACTTT.

In this sample, this clonotype turned up many times. The V call is TRBV20-1, the J call TRBJ2-5, with 9 bases lining up with TRBD2. The CDR3 extends over 15 amino acids. Germline lookup yields CDR1 DFQATT and CDR2 SNEGSKA (reference sequence). V dropped 6 bases and J dropped 4; count of bases not matched to a gene: 12. The DNA of the CDR3 is TGCAGTGCCGTTTTTCCGGGACTAGCCGGAGAGACCCAGTACTTC. This sequence encodes CSAVFPGLAGETQYF.

This clonotype was counted many times. The CDR3 sequence: CSAREGQGVYNEQFF. The CDR3 DNA reads TGCAGTGCTAGAGAGGGACAGGGAGTTTACAATGAGCAGTTCTTC. The J gene is TRBJ2-1, the V gene TRBV20-1, with 9 bases lining up with TRBD1. The V gene end was trimmed by 0 bases and the J gene end by 4 bases; junction bases not matched to a gene: 4. The CDR3 has 15 residues. CDR1 is DFQATT and CDR2 is SNEGSKA in the germline V gene (reference sequence).

This clonotype occurred many times. The J gene is TRBJ2-1, the V gene TRBV20-1; 9 bases map to TRBD1. Germline assignment: CDR1 DFQATT and CDR2 SNEGSKA (reference sequence). The CDR3 consists of 19 residues. The V gene end was trimmed by 1 base and the J gene end by 6 bases; junction bases not matched to a gene: 19. CDR3 nucleotide sequence: TGCAGTGCTAGAGGGGGGACAGGGTGGTTCGGGGGAGAAGGCAATGAGCAGTTCTTC. It yields the protein CSARGGTGWFGGEGNEQFF.

This clonotype was counted many times. Here the CDR3 reads CASSLEVSAYEQYV. The DNA for the CDR3 is TGTGCCAGCAGCTTAGAGGTGTCAGCCTACGAGCAGTACGTC. The genes are TRBV7-8 and TRBJ2-7; D is unclear. Germline CDR1 reads SGHVS; CDR2 reads FQNEAQ. Trimming took off 1 base at V and 2 bases at J, with 9 bases between the two ends. This CDR3 contains 14 residues.

This clonotype was seen many times. The chain joins TRBV12-3 or TRBV12-4 to TRBJ2-7; 7 bases are shared with TRBD1. The CDR3 consists of 15 residues. The trim removed 3 bases at V and 5 bases at J, leaving 10 bases unmatched. The CDR3 DNA reads TGTGCCAGCAGTTTTGCGACCGACAGGGCCAACGAGCAGTACTTC. This encodes CASSFATDRANEQYF.

This clonotype was detected many times. The gene calls are TRBV20-1 and TRBJ1-2, with D unclear. Per germline, CDR1 DFQATT and CDR2 SNEGSKA (reference sequence). V was shortened by 4 bases and J by 8 bases, with 14 bases between the two germline ends. The CDR3 runs 12 residues. The CDR3 DNA follows: TGCAGTGCTAAGAGACCCCTTGAGGGCTACACCTTC. This translates into CSAKRPLEGYTF.

In its sample, this clonotype was seen once. Germline is not matched at one junction end, which may reflect a read error. V usage is TRBV20-1 and J usage is TRBJ2-2; 13 bases line up with TRBD2. CDR3 length: 17 amino acids. Germline V gene lookup returns CDR1 DFQATT and CDR2 SNEGSKA (reference sequence). The CDR3 loop is CCAKGLAGLANTGELFF. CDR3 nucleotides: TGCTGTGCCAAGGGACTAGCGGGGCTCGCGAACACCGGGGAGCTGTTTTTT.

Ten or more counts support this clonotype. The chain recombines TRBV4-3 with TRBJ2-2; 7 nucleotides agree with TRBD1. With V trimmed by 4 bases and J by 6 bases, 11 bases remained unmatched. The CDR3 has 16 amino acids. The V gene's germline CDR1 is LGHNA and CDR2 YSLEER. The CDR3 here is CASSPQGKGAAGELFF. DNA for the CDR3: TGCGCCAGCAGCCCTCAGGGGAAGGGGGCTGCCGGGGAGCTGTTTTTT.

Ten or more counts support this clonotype. The gene calls are TRBV15 and TRBJ2-3, with D perhaps TRBD2 (5 bases). Germline V lookup: CDR1 LNHNV, CDR2 YYDKDF (reference sequence). This CDR3 spans 15 amino acids. Trimming cost V 1 base and J 6 bases, with 14 bases left between them. Here the CDR3 reads CATSRVGQGGDTQYF. CDR3 nucleotide sequence: TGTGCCACCAGCAGAGTTGGGCAAGGCGGGGATACGCAGTATTTT.

Ten or more counts support this clonotype. The rearrangement links TRBV20-1 to TRBJ2-3; D is uncertain. The CDR3 extends over 12 amino acids. Between the trimmed V and J ends, which lost 2 bases and 1 base, there was a span of 4 bases. Germline lookup yields CDR1 DFQATT and CDR2 SNEGSKA (reference sequence). DNA of the CDR3: TGCAGTGCTAGACCGGGCACAGATACGCAGTATTTT. This encodes CSARPGTDTQYF.

This chain uses TRBV9 with TRBJ2-3; no clear D. The germline CDR1 and CDR2 sequences are SGDLS and YYNGEE. The CDR3 has 12 amino acids. V was trimmed by 0 bases and J by 2 bases, leaving 1 base between them. DNA for the CDR3: TGTGCCAGCAGCGTAGCCACAGATACGCAGTATTTT. It codes for CASSVATDTQYF.

The chain uses TRBV10-3 and TRBJ1-1; D is possibly TRBD1 (5 bases). Trimming left V 0 bases short and J 6 bases short, with 17 bases between. This CDR3 has 16 amino acids. Germline-derived CDR1 and CDR2 are ENHRY and SYGVKD. The CDR3 region has the DNA TGTGCCATCAGTGAGTCGATGAGGGGACGGAGAGCTGAAGCTTTCTTT. Amino acid sequence: CAISESMRGRRAEAFF.

The CDR3 loop is CASSRDRGQEAFF. Written as DNA, the CDR3 is TGTGCCAGCAGCCGGGACCGGGGACAAGAAGCTTTCTTT. This sequence joins TRBV7-2 and TRBJ1-1; possible D gene TRBD1, 6 bases. This CDR3 has 13 amino acids. CDR1 and CDR2 from the germline V gene are SGHTA and FQGNSA. The V end lost 5 bases, the J end lost 8 bases, and 15 bases lay between the germline ends.

This clonotype has at least ten counts. The chain links TRBV20-1 to TRBJ1-6, with D possibly being TRBD1 (5 bases). With 0 bases removed from V and 4 bases from J, the gap between germline ends came to 19 bases. The CDR3 extends over 18 amino acids. CDR1 is DFQATT and CDR2 is SNEGSKA in the germline V gene (reference sequence). CDR3 protein: CSARDGTSRWKYNSPLHF. The CDR3 DNA sequence: TGCAGTGCTAGAGATGGGACGAGTCGGTGGAAGTATAATTCACCCCTCCACTTT.

This clonotype was counted between two and nine times. The rearrangement joins TRBV20-1 to TRBJ2-1; 10 bases match TRBD1. The V and J ends lost 1 base and 1 base, in that order; junction bases with no gene match: 13. CDR1 and CDR2 (germline): DFQATT, SNEGSKA (reference sequence). This CDR3 comprises 19 residues. The DNA for the CDR3 is TGCAGTGCTAGAGGGAGAGACAGGGGGCGAGGATCGTCCTACAATGAGCAGTTCTTC. It codes for CSARGRDRGRGSSYNEQFF.

The V and J genes are TRBV27 and TRBJ1-5; 11 bases agree with TRBD1. V was clipped by 9 bases and J by 3 bases; unmatched bases: 4. This CDR3 is 14 amino acids long. The V gene's germline CDR1 is MNHEY and CDR2 SMNVEV (reference sequence). CDR3 residues: CASRTGGFNQPQHF. CDR3 nucleotide sequence: TGTGCCAGTAGGACAGGGGGCTTCAATCAGCCCCAGCATTTT.